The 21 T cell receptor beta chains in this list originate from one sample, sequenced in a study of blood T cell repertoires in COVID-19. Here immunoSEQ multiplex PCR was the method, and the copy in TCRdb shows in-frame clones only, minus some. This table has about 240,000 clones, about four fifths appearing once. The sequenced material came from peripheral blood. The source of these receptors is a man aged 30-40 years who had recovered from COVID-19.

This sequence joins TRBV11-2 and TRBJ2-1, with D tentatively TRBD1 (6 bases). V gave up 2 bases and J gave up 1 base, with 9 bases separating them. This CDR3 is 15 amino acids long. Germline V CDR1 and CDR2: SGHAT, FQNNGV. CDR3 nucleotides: TGTGCCAGCAGCTTAAACAGGGCTTCCTACAATGAGCAGTTCTTC. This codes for CASSLNRASYNEQFF.

The CDR3 DNA follows: TGTGCCAGCAGTGACTCAGGGGGCCCAAACCAAGAGACCCAGTACTTC. It encodes CASSDSGGPNQETQYF. The genes are TRBV9 and TRBJ2-5, with TRBD1 matching 8 bases. Germline V gives CDR1 SGDLS, CDR2 YYNGEE. The ends lost 5 bases at V and 0 bases at J; junction bases unmatched: 9. The CDR3 consists of 16 residues.

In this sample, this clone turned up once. CDR3 region: CASSLGGGEQYF. CDR3 nucleotides: TGTGCCAGCAGTTTAGGGGGGGGTGAGCAGTACTTC. V usage is TRBV28 and J usage is TRBJ2-7; TRBD2 aligns across 7 bases. Germline V gene lookup returns CDR1 MDHEN and CDR2 SYDVKM. V dropped 2 bases and J dropped 7; count of bases not matched to a gene: 2. The CDR3 is 12 amino acids. The whole variable domain, filled in from reference TRBV28 and TRBJ2-7, reads DVKVTQSSRYLVKRTGEKVFLECVQDMDHENMFWYRQDPGLGLRLIYFSYDVKMKEKGDIPEGYSVSREKKERFSLILESASTNQTSMYLCASSLGGGEQYFGPGTRLTVT.

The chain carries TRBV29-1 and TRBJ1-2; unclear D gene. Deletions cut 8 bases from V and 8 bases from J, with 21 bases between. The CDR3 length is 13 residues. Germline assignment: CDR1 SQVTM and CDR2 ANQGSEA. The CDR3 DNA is TGCAGCTTCGTTTCGGACCACTCGGGAGGCTACACCTTC. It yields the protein CSFVSDHSGGYTF.

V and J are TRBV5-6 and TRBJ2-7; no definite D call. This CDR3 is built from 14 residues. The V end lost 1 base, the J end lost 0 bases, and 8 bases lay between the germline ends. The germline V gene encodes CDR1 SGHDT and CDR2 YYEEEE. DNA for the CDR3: TGTGCCAGCAGCTTGTACGCCGGCTCCTACGAGCAGTACGTC. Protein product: CASSLYAGSYEQYV.

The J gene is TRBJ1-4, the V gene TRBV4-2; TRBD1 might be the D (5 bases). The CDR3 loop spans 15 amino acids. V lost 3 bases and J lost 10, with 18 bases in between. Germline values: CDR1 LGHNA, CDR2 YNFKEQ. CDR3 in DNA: TGTGCCAGCAGCCACCCTACCGGACAAGAGGTAAAACTGTTTTTT. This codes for CASSHPTGQEVKLFF.

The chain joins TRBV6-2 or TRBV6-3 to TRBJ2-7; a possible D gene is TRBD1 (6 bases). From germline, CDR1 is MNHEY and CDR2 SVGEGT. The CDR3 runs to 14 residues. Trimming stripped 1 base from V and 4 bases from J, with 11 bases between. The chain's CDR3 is CASSYYGDMYEQYV. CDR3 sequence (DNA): TGTGCCAGCAGTTACTATGGGGACATGTACGAGCAGTACGTC.

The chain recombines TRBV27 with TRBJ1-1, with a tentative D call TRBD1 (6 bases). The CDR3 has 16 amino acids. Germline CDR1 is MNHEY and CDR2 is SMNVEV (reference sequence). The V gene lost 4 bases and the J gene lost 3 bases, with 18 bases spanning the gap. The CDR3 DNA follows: TGTGCCAGCAGTTGGGGGGGGCGCCAGTTCCACACTGAAGCTTTCTTT. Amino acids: CASSWGGRQFHTEAFF.

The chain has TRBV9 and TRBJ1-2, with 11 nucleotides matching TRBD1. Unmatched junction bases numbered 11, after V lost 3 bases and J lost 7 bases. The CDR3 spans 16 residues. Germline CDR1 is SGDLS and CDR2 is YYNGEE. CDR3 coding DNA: TGTGCCAGCAGCGCAACCGGGACAGGGGGTCGAGGTGGCTACACCTTC. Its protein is CASSATGTGGRGGYTF.

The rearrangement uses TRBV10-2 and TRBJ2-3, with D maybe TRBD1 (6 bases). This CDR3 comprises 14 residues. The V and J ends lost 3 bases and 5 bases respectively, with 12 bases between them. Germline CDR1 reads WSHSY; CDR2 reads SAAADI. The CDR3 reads CASSDAQGVDTQYF. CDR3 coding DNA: TGCGCCAGCAGTGATGCACAGGGTGTAGATACGCAGTATTTT.

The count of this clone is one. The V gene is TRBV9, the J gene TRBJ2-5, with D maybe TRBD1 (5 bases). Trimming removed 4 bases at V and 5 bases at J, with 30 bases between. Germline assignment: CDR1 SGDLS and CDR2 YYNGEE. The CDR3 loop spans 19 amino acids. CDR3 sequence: CASSLDPGQPYPFGETQYF. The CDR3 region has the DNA TGTGCCAGCAGCTTAGATCCTGGACAACCATACCCATTTGGGGAGACCCAGTACTTC.

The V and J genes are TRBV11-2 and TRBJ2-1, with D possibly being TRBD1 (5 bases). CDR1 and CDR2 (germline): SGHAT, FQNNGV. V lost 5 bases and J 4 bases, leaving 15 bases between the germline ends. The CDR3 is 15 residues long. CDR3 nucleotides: TGTGCCAGCAGCCAAGAATTTAACAGGTACAATGAGCAGTTCTTC. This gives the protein CASSQEFNRYNEQFF.

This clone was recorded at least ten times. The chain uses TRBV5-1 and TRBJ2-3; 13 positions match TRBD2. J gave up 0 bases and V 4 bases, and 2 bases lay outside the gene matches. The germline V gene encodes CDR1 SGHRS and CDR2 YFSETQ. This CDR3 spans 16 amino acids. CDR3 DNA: TGCGCCAGCAGCGAGGGACTAGCGGGGAGCACAGATACGCAGTATTTT. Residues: CASSEGLAGSTDTQYF.

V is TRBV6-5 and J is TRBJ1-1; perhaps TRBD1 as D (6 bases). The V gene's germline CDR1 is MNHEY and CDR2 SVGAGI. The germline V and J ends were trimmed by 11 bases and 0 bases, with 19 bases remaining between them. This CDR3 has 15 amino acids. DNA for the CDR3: TGTGCCCTAGGGTCAGGGGACACAATGAACACTGAAGCTTTCTTT. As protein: CALGSGDTMNTEAFF.

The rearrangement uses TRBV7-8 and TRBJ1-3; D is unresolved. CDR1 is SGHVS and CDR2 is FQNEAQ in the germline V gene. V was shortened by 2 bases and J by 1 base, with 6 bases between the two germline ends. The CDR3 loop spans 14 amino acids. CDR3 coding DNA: TGTGCCAGCAGCTTATTACAATCTGGAAACACCATATATTTT. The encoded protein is CASSLLQSGNTIYF.

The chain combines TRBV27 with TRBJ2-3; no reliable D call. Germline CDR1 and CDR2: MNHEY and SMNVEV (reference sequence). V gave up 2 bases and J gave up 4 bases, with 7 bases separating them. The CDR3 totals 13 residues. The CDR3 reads CASSLDSADTQYF. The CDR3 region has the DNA TGTGCCAGCAGTTTAGACTCCGCAGATACGCAGTATTTT.

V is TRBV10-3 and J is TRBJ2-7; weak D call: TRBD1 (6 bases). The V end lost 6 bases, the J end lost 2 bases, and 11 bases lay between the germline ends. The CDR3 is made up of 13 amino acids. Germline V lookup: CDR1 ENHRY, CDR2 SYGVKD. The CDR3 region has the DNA TGTGCCATCAGGCGACAGGACACCTACGAGCAGTACTTC. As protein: CAIRRQDTYEQYF.

The CDR3 sequence: CASSLGGEAFF. The CDR3 bases are TGTGCCAGCAGCTTAGGCGGTGAAGCTTTCTTT. The chain combines TRBV7-9 with TRBJ1-1; D is unclear. This CDR3 is 11 amino acids long. The germline V gene encodes CDR1 SEHNR and CDR2 FQNEAQ (reference sequence). Trimming cost V 1 base and J 7 bases, with 4 bases left between them.

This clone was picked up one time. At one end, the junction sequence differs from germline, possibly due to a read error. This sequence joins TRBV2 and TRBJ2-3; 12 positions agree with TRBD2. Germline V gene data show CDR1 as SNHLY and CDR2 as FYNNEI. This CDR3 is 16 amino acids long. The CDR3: CASGKTTSGGTDTQYF. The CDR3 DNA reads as TGTGCCAGCGGTAAGACGACTAGCGGGGGCACTGATACGCAGTATTTT.

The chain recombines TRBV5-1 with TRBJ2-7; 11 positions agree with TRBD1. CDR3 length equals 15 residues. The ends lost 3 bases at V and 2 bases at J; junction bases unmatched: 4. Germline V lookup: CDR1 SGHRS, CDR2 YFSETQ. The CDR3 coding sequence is TGCGCCAGCAGCTGGGGACAGGGGGTTACCTACGAGCAGTACTTC. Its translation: CASSWGQGVTYEQYF.

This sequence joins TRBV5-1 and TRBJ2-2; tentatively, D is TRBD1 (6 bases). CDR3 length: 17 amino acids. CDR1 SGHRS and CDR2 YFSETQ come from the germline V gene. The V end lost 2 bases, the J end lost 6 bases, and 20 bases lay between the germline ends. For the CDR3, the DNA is TGCGCCAGCAGCTTTAGAGGGACCGAGGGGGTCCCCGGGGAGCTGTTTTTT. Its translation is CASSFRGTEGVPGELFF.